The present TCR beta chain was sequenced within a study of blood T cells in healthy people across ages (dated by TCRdb to 2014 to 2015). Notes on the research overall: In model experiments, roughly one uniquely barcoded TCR beta cDNA molecule per two T cells was captured by template switching. To avoid experimental bias, donors of different ages were randomly spread across the sequencing lanes. The study analyzed two additional independent replicas of 1 million unique cDNA reads from the same blood draw for two donors, one aged 18 to 30 and one aged 80 or older. The donors were split into four age groups: young (average roughly 15 years), middle-aged (roughly 39), aged (more than 60) and long-lived (roughly 88). Using deep sequencing normalized with unique cDNA molecular identifiers, the study measured how TCR beta repertoire diversity changes with age.

Donors were under 40 systemically healthy Caucasian individuals from Russia aged about 6 to 100 years. Each donor gave approximately 9.3 milliliters of peripheral blood, collected into EDTA-treated Vacutainer tubes. Ficoll-Paque density-gradient centrifugation was used to isolate PBMCs, with at least 7 million per sample. Total RNA, at least 6 micrograms per sample, was extracted from PBMCs with Trizol reagent. The percentages of naive CD45RAhigh/CD27high T cells were determined by flow cytometry on a PBMC aliquot from every donor. Overall study outcomes, separate from this receptor: As age increased, observed TCR beta diversity per million T cells dropped in a roughly linear way, and a significant reduction was already evident by age 40. A strong correlation was found between observed TCR beta diversity and the percentage of naive T cells measured by flow cytometry. Bulk unsorted PBMC profiling prevented conclusive comparison of naive and antigen-experienced compartments. Estimates of total diversity from one million sequenced T cells were regarded as lower bounds and underestimates. Compared with the aged group, the long-lived group had more naive CD4+ T cells, fewer expanded clones and increased TCR diversity, a pattern suggesting age selection. Because donor CMV infection status was unknown, age-related changes in expanded clonotypes were potentially confounded.

The V end gives up 5 bases and the J end 6 bases, leaving 9 bases in the junction not matched to a gene. CDR1 and CDR2, looked up from the germline V gene (reference sequence), are DFQATT and SNEGSKA. Including cysteine and phenylalanine, the CDR3 has 16 amino acids. The entry retains the CDR3 DNA only, 48 bases that are in frame from base 1. The library was built by means of 5' RACE. A second roughly 7 to 11 cycle PCR used a sample-barcoded 5' primer and a J-beta primer mix. A unique molecular identifier was introduced onto each TCR beta cDNA molecule by a template-switch 5' adaptor carrying 12 random nucleotides. Each sample yielded at least 2.5 million CDR3-containing paired-end reads. The Mint cDNA synthesis kit, primed by a TRBC-specific oligonucleotide, was used to synthesize first-strand cDNA from all RNA. Following uracil-DNA glycosylase treatment, a first 18-cycle PCR with universal primers M1SS and BC2_uni_R was performed on all cDNA. The authors processed their data as follows. Normalization of each sample was performed by random selection of 1 million high-quality reads, each carrying a distinct molecular identifier. Instead of being binned into consensus sequences, reads with shared molecular identifiers were discarded. MiTCR, with a Q25 quality threshold and the strictest error-elimination algorithm, was used for CDR3 identification, clonotype clustering and error correction. A nonparametric unseen species model with Euler transformation was used to estimate lower-bound total TCR beta diversity. TCRdb trimmed public reads at Q25 via fastp, called clones via MiXCR and kept in-frame beta chains. Merged by CDR3 protein, the rows form single entries marked with the most common genes and DNA. These V and J calls derive from TCRdb rather than the authors' analysis. This sample is represented by 1.5 million to 2 million distinct CDR3 sequences; around 42% of them were singletons. The ten largest account for approximately 22% of the sample.

Note on this clonotype: The antigen it recognizes is unknown. Per-base quality was not reported, and no clone a single base away is much larger than it.

Recombination joined TRBV20-1 with TRBJ2-1; 14 bases in the junction line up with TRBD2. This clonotype originated in a human donor in good health. Sequencing was done on a sample of blood. The CDR3 protein is CSAPRLAGGPGNEQFF. The DNA sequence follows: TGCAGTGCTCCCCGACTAGCGGGGGGGCCGGGCAATGAGCAGTTCTTC.